The rows below give T cell receptor beta chains drawn from one sample of a study of T cells in Graves' hyperthyroidism and ophthalmopathy. TCRdb redid the calling of the multiplex PCR reads with MiXCR, one entry per CDR3 protein. Of hundreds of thousands of distinct CDR3 sequences detected, roughly 32% appear once; the ten largest clones hold approximately 31%. The sequencing input was blood. These receptors were obtained from a woman in her forties with Graves' hyperthyroidism. Each CDR3 is given without its conserved first and last residue. D genes are given only for firm matches.

V,D,CDR3
TRBV29-1,NA,SLRQERSYEQY
TRBV11-2,NA,ASSFDRTPGETQY
TRBV28,NA,ASSLSGQVYGYT
TRBV5-1,TRBD1,ASSLDGQGYGYT
TRBV7-9,TRBD1,ASSRMDRGFYEQY
TRBV18,NA,ASSPGSSTEAF
TRBV28,TRBD1,ASSTLTGANYGYT
TRBV20-1,NA,SASKETAYEQY
TRBV4-3,NA,ASSHHKGLGTEAF
TRBV6-6,NA,ASSERFGTQY
TRBV10-2,NA,ASSDWRVGTGELF
TRBV24-1,TRBD1,ATGTGTSYEQY
TRBV7-2,NA,ASSQDGGARGNTIY
TRBV6-5,NA,ASSYHLSAGELF
TRBV7-2,NA,ASSTGGQSTEAF
TRBV7-9,NA,ASTMSGAGETQY
TRBV7-2,TRBD1,ASSYRQGGYGYT
TRBV19,NA,ASTVWGQPQH
TRBV7-8,NA,ASSPRTEGSPLH
TRBV2,NA,ASSVEENYGYT
TRBV2,TRBD1,ASSEGTGTGANVLT
TRBV2,TRBD2,ASSSGTSGPGDTQY
TRBV12-3/TRBV12-4,NA,ASSQSGGANGYT
TRBV20-1,NA,SALGPYYEQY
TRBV20-1,NA,SARIVGRRNTGELF
TRBV12-3/TRBV12-4,NA,ASSYGGKDSQH
TRBV27,NA,ACPGRISPLH
TRBV20-1,TRBD1,SAPRGGGSSGYT
TRBV12-5,NA,ASAPFGGELF
TRBV12-3/TRBV12-4,NA,ASSLGVVTKNTEAF
TRBV9,NA,ASSPGGQNTEAF
TRBV7-2,NA,ASSLGGGEQY
TRBV20-1,NA,SWIARVGQYGDET
TRBV5-8,TRBD1,ASSASGTGFGEQY
TRBV10-3,TRBD1,AISGTGGRDTEAF
TRBV10-3,NA,ASSTAGKPTYGYT
TRBV15,NA,ATSSARDFYGYT
TRBV12-3/TRBV12-4,NA,ASSFRGELF
TRBV7-2,NA,ASSLAAGWSVGEQY
TRBV2,TRBD2,STRGGAETQY